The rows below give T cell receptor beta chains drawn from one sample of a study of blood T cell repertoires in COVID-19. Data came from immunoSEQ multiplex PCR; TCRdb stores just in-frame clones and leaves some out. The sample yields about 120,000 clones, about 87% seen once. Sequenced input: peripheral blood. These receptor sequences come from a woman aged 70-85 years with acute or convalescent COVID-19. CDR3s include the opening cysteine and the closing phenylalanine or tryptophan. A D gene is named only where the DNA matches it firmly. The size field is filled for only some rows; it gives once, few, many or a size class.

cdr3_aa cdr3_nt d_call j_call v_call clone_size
CASSLATGGNSPLHF TGTGCCAGCAGCTTAGCAACAGGGGGCAATTCACCCCTCCACTTT TRBD1 TRBJ1-6 TRBV7-9 once
CASRGLSGNTIYF TGTGCCAGCAGGGGACTCTCTGGAAACACCATATATTTT . TRBJ1-3 TRBV2 .
CASAPGQGNEKLFF TGTGCCAGCGCGCCGGGACAGGGTAATGAAAAACTGTTTTTT TRBD1 TRBJ1-4 TRBV25-1 once
CATRVSVSGNTIYF TGTGCCACTCGGGTATCCGTCTCTGGAAACACCATATATTTT . TRBJ1-3 TRBV6-5 .
CASSIDYATKEQYF TGTGCCAGTAGTATAGACTACGCCACCAAGGAGCAGTACTTC . TRBJ2-7 TRBV19 .
CAISLGSGANVLTF TGTGCCATCAGTCTCGGGTCGGGGGCCAACGTCCTGACTTTC . TRBJ2-6 TRBV10-3 .
CASSVYGIDQPQHF TGTGCCAGCAGTGTATACGGGATCGATCAGCCCCAGCATTTT . TRBJ1-5 TRBV2 few
CASSLSRGQETQYF TGTGCCAGCAGCTTATCGCGGGGCCAAGAGACCCAGTACTTC . TRBJ2-5 TRBV5-6 once
CASSEMGPNEQFF TGCGCCAGCAGTGAAATGGGCCCCAATGAGCAGTTCTTC . TRBJ2-1 TRBV10-2 .
CASSQDLVRANQPQHF TGCGCCAGCAGCCAAGATCTAGTGAGGGCCAATCAGCCCCAGCATTTT . TRBJ1-5 TRBV4-1 .
CASTAPWASGGTRDEQFF TGTGCCAGCACCGCCCCTTGGGCTAGCGGGGGCACCAGGGATGAGCAGTTCTTC TRBD2 TRBJ2-1 TRBV25-1 .
CATSDQGNEQFF TGTGCCACCAGTGATCAGGGCAATGAGCAGTTCTTC . TRBJ2-1 TRBV24-1 .
CASSPWDRPHLYEQYF TGTGCCAGCTCACCTTGGGACAGACCGCACCTCTACGAGCAGTACTTC TRBD1 TRBJ2-7 TRBV18 .
CASSFSIAGGYNEQFF TGCGCCAGCAGCTTCAGCATAGCGGGGGGATACAATGAGCAGTTCTTC TRBD2 TRBJ2-1 TRBV5-1 .
CASSVNRGMGETQYF TGTGCCAGCAGCGTAAACAGGGGGATGGGGGAGACCCAGTACTTC TRBD1 TRBJ2-5 TRBV9 few
CSAENEQYF TGCAGTGCTGAGAACGAGCAGTACTTC . TRBJ2-7 TRBV20-1 .
CSVEGLSAKNIQYF TGCAGCGTCGAGGGTCTCTCAGCCAAAAACATTCAGTACTTC . TRBJ2-4 TRBV29-1 .
CASRDVAVKTQYF TGTGCCAGCAGGGATGTAGCGGTGAAGACCCAGTACTTC . TRBJ2-5 TRBV3-1/TRBV3-2 .
CSVPGQGTNEKLFF TGCAGCGTACCGGGACAGGGGACTAATGAAAAACTGTTTTTT TRBD1 TRBJ1-4 TRBV29-1 .
CASSYSVLKQYYGYTF TGTGCCAGCAGTTACTCGGTGTTAAAACAGTACTATGGCTACACCTTC . TRBJ1-2 TRBV6-5 .
CASSNARNTEAFF TGTGCCAGCTCAAATGCTAGAAACACTGAAGCTTTCTTT . TRBJ1-1 TRBV18 .
CASSSGGPNEKLFF TGTGCCAGCTCGTCAGGGGGCCCTAATGAAAAACTGTTTTTT TRBD1 TRBJ1-4 TRBV28 .
CASSQAPQGPEQFF TGCGCCAGCAGCCAAGCCCCACAGGGTCCTGAGCAGTTCTTC . TRBJ2-1 TRBV4-1 .
CASRRDTGSAKIF TGTGCCAGCAGGAGGGACACAGGGTCGGCTAAAATATTC . TRBJ2-7 TRBV28 .
CASSPSAGGSLNYGYTF TGTGCCAGCTCACCGTCGGCAGGGGGTAGTCTAAACTATGGCTACACCTTC TRBD1 TRBJ1-2 TRBV18 .
CASSINYGYTF TGTGCCAGCAGCATTAACTATGGCTACACCTTC . TRBJ1-2 TRBV28 .
CASSGQGGYEQYF TGTGCCAGCAGCGGACAGGGTGGGTACGAGCAGTACTTC TRBD1 TRBJ2-7 TRBV3-1/TRBV3-2 .
CASSSGVKNEKLFF TGTGCCAGCAGTTCAGGGGTAAAGAATGAAAAACTGTTTTTT . TRBJ1-4 TRBV28 .
CASSLRRGAVDTQYF TGTGCCAGCAGCCTCCGGCGGGGGGCTGTCGATACGCAGTATTTT TRBD2 TRBJ2-3 TRBV7-3 .
CASSVATGPTLYGYTF TGTGCCAGCAGCGTAGCGACAGGGCCCACACTCTATGGCTACACCTTC TRBD1 TRBJ1-2 TRBV9 .
CASRPLQARNTEAFF TGTGCCAGCAGACCCCTACAGGCCAGGAACACTGAAGCTTTCTTT . TRBJ1-1 TRBV6-6 once
CASSLETGGYTGELFF TGTGCCAGCAGCTTGGAAACTGGGGGGTACACCGGGGAGCTGTTTTTT . TRBJ2-2 TRBV5-4 .
CATEGGGHEQYF TGTGCCACCGAGGGCGGGGGCCACGAGCAGTACTTC . TRBJ2-7 TRBV10-3 .
CSVGPTDGYTF TGCAGCGTTGGGCCTACAGATGGCTACACCTTC . TRBJ1-2 TRBV29-1 .
CASSFAGQGASDTQYF TGTGCCAGCAGTTTTGCGGGACAGGGGGCATCAGATACGCAGTATTTT TRBD1 TRBJ2-3 TRBV28 .
CASNSQGTSTDTQYF TGTGCCAGTAACTCACAGGGTACTAGCACAGATACGCAGTATTTT . TRBJ2-3 TRBV19 .
CASSLGLAADTQYF TGTGCCAGCAGCTTAGGTCTAGCGGCAGATACGCAGTATTTT TRBD2 TRBJ2-3 TRBV7-9 .
CASSPTGGYGYTF TGCGCCAGCTCTCCTACAGGGGGCTATGGCTACACCTTC TRBD1 TRBJ1-2 TRBV5-1 .
CASGNGGTQYF TGTGCTAGTGGGAACGGGGGGACCCAGTACTTC . TRBJ2-5 TRBV12-5 .
CASSGPNKRMNTEAFF TGTGCCAGTAGTGGCCCAAATAAAAGAATGAACACTGAAGCTTTCTTT . TRBJ1-1 TRBV19 once
CASSGSGADTQYF TGTGCCAGCAGCGGTAGCGGTGCAGATACGCAGTATTTT . TRBJ2-3 TRBV7-9 .
CATSPRATGAKEKLFF TGTGCCACCAGCCCCCGAGCAACAGGGGCGAAAGAAAAACTGTTTTTT TRBD1 TRBJ1-4 TRBV15 .
CASTPQGSGELFF TGTGCCAGTACCCCACAGGGATCCGGGGAGCTGTTTTTT . TRBJ2-2 TRBV19 once
CASSPGLWQPQHF TGTGCCAGCAGCCCCGGACTTTGGCAGCCCCAGCATTTT . TRBJ1-5 TRBV7-9 few
CATSDSGRSHEQFF TGTGCCACCAGTGATTCCGGCCGTAGCCACGAGCAGTTCTTC . TRBJ2-1 TRBV24-1 .
CASRRRGAGEQFF TGTGCCAGCAGGCGGCGGGGGGCAGGGGAGCAGTTCTTC TRBD2 TRBJ2-1 TRBV28 .